The 2 T cell receptor beta chains presented below share a single source sample, sequenced in a study of blood T cell repertoires in COVID-19. Clones were sequenced by immunoSEQ multiplex PCR, and TCRdb holds only the in-frame ones, with some missing. The table shows some 71,000 clones, with roughly four fifths occurring only once. The sample comprised peripheral blood. These receptors were collected from a woman in her 70s with acute or convalescent COVID-19.

This rearrangement joins TRBV30 to TRBJ2-5; D gene unclear. Germline V gene data show CDR1 as GTSNPN and CDR2 as SVGIG (reference sequence). Trimming took off 0 bases at V and 4 bases at J, with 9 bases between the two ends. CDR3 length: 13 residues. The CDR3 DNA sequence: TGTGCCTGGAGTGTATCGTTGTCAGAGACCCAGTACTTC. This gives the protein CAWSVSLSETQYF.

The V call is TRBV12-3 or TRBV12-4, the J call TRBJ1-3; D remains unclear. Trimming cost V 3 bases and J 4 bases, with 4 bases left between them. The CDR3 covers 12 residues. The CDR3 DNA reads as TGTGCCAGCAGTTTTGCGGGAAACACCATATATTTT. Amino acids: CASSFAGNTIYF.